The sequence of this TCR beta chain was determined in a study of cytomegalovirus exposure and HLA in healthy donors (dated by TCRdb to the late 2010s). Regarding the research as a whole: An earlier analysis of some 620 of the donors reported under 300 Gb of sequence data and roughly 120 million unique TCR beta sequences obtained from approximately 180 million T cells. Of the 350 to 450 genotyped donors, approximately 80% fell in the genetic ancestry cluster associated with self-reported Caucasian donors. In a later analysis, previously published TCR beta repertoires from about 670 donors were re-analyzed and high-resolution HLA genotyping was added so that TCR occurrence patterns could be studied. Typing coverage differed by locus: A, B, C, DRB1 and DQB1 were typed in about 620-640 donors, DQA1 in 522, DPA1 in some 600, and DPB1 in around 440. HLA typing included class I and class II loci at four-digit resolution. Rather than using new phenotypic data, the later analysis identified candidate immune exposures from TCR beta sequences and from how often those sequences occurred across donors. In a later genetic analysis, genome-wide SNP genotypes for about three fifths of the roughly 670 donors were used, and that subset was treated as a discovery cohort. Among 300 to 450 genotyped donors of the cohort, an average of around 240,000 unique TCR beta nucleotide sequences were sequenced per donor, roughly 20% of them non-productive. The T cell repertoires of 670 or so subjects were profiled by immunosequencing and related to cytomegalovirus serostatus. A separate validation cohort of approximately 120 different subjects was used in addition to the roughly 720-subject first cohort. A handful of DR-DQ haplotypes were treated as single units for association and clustering because of strong linkage in the cohort. All discovery cohort repertoires had been generated using a single sequencing platform. An early release that covered fewer than 800 HLA-typed donors contained 300 to 350 gigabases of sequencing data and roughly 84 million unique TCR sequences. The study aimed to test whether signatures of past pathogen exposure could be identified by cataloging public T cell receptors. An earlier analysis of some 500 of the donors used high-throughput TCR beta sequencing to judge whether each TCR beta V gene segment behaved as functional or pseudogenic. High-throughput TCR immunosequencing, statistical association of individual TCRs with disease status, and machine learning were combined to predict cytomegalovirus infection status. Donor age, sex, ethnicity and CMV serostatus were compiled alongside the repertoire data.

In total, approximately 690 healthy bone marrow donors made up the cohort. All cohort members were sampled while nominally healthy, although unrecorded immune exposures were likely present. The donor was CMV seronegative and was included in the group of about 400 seronegative cohort members. Each donor provided a peripheral blood sample, and peripheral blood mononuclear cells were used for TCR beta sequencing. Genomic DNA extraction from the blood cell samples was performed with the Qiagen DNeasy Blood Extraction Kit. The investigation overall reported the following: The study listed 150 to 200 TCR beta chains as associated with cytomegalovirus. In a later analysis, most CMV-associated TCR beta chains were found to appear HLA-restricted, with HLA associations seemingly driven largely by CMV exposure. A further reported finding was that TCR beta sequences accurately predicted the HLA-A and HLA-B alleles for most subjects in the first cohort. Because HLA typing was unavailable for some donors at each locus, only the typed subset was used in association tests. In a later analysis, the rate of TCR association differed among HLA loci, with DRB1 alleles having the most associated TCRs and HLA-C alleles having the fewest. A later analysis found that HLA-associated TCR beta chains were more clonally expanded and had lower generation probabilities than equally common non-associated chains. Some IMGT-functional V segments, including TRBV6-2 and TRBV6-3, could not be told apart with the 87-base-pair reads, so those segments were excluded. Specific HLA alleles were associated with 15,000 to 20,000 TCR beta sequences at a false discovery rate of 0.05 in a later analysis. In both the original and validation cohorts, the classifier was reported to diagnose cytomegalovirus status with high specificity and sensitivity. A later analysis reported that several top co-occurrence clusters appeared linked to parvovirus B19, influenza, CMV and Epstein-Barr virus. Sequencing depth was assumed to be roughly uniform across donors in the presence/absence analyses, though that assumption may not hold. This cohort had only TCR beta chains sequenced, and the lack of alpha or paired-chain data limited which features could be detected. In vitro tests confirmed that a few of the cytomegalovirus-associated TCR beta chains recognize cytomegalovirus antigens. A later genetic analysis reported fewer N-insertions in productive TCRs among donors in an Asian-associated ancestry cluster than the roughly 620-donor mean. A cluster of highly shared sequence variants was judged likely to be a technical artifact of the sequencing pipeline. An association between a missense DCLRE1C variant and V-gene and J-gene trimming of TCR beta chains was found in a later genetic analysis and replicated in an independent cohort. The authors suggested that the approach could potentially be extended to other disease states and immunological phenotypes. In an earlier analysis of 587 of the donors, most TCR beta V segments were observed in productive rearrangements about 87% or about 30% of the time, broadly matching IMGT annotations. The only immune exposure information available for the cohort was CMV serostatus. Because counts were too low, 15 to 20 rarely observed V segments, including chromosome 9 orphons, were left out of the earlier analysis of approximately 580 of the donors. Assigning TCR associations to individual alleles was difficult when HLA alleles, especially DR and DQ, strongly co-occurred. Correlated functional status among segregating V segments might reflect linkage disequilibrium, but an unknown experimental factor could not be ruled out. Most TCR sequences were seen in very few donors, while some public TCRs were found in many individuals.

Details on this clone: Its antigen target is currently unknown. No much larger clone exists at a distance of one base, and base qualities are not known.

Receptor libraries were prepared by the immunoSEQ multiplex PCR assay. For the multiplex PCR, a mixture combining 60 forward primers for TCR Vbeta segments and 13 reverse primers for TCR Jbeta segments was used. The CDR3 region of rearranged TCR beta genes was amplified from genomic DNA by a multiplex PCR assay. The amplified TCR beta libraries were sequenced on the Illumina HiSeq System as 87-base-pair reads. As for the authors' bioinformatics: A later analysis counted some 74 million unique TCR beta chains across the roughly 700 repertoires, and some 11 million of these chains were shared by at least two donors. Raw reads were error-corrected and collapsed into unique sequences with a nearest-neighbor algorithm that merged closely related sequences to remove PCR and sequencing errors. To assign V, D and J gene segments, CDR3 sequences were aligned to IMGT reference sequences. For a sequence to be retained, a match of at least six nucleotides was required to both a V gene segment and a J gene segment. A rearrangement counted as productive if the CDR3 had no stop codons and remained in frame with V and J, and every other rearrangement counted as non-productive. Following IMGT convention, CDR3 was defined as the stretch from the second conserved V-encoded cysteine to the conserved J-encoded phenylalanine. In an earlier analysis of more than 550 of the donors, sequences lacking an unambiguous match to a single V gene segment were excluded. In an earlier analysis of approximately 610 of the donors, V segments were called functional above 56.7% productive rearrangements and were called segregating when the between-donor standard deviation exceeded 5%. To diagnose cytomegalovirus status from the catalog of TCR beta chain sequences, a statistical classification framework was built. In a later analysis, V and J genes were assigned by comparing TCR nucleotide sequences against IMGT/GENE-DB human TR gene sequences. In a later analysis, CDR3 sequences and most-parsimonious VDJ recombination scenarios were assigned using the TCRdist pipeline. In a later analysis, each TCR beta chain was defined by its CDR3 amino acid sequence together with its V-gene family, and reads without a unique V-gene family were excluded. A later analysis removed nearly 600 highly shared, low-generation-probability nucleotide sequences to deal with suspected cross-contamination and a sequencing artifact. In a later analysis, a clonal expansion index was calculated for each public chain from normalized within-repertoire ranks of inferred template counts. A later analysis computed generation probabilities with a VDJ recombination model fitted to out-of-frame rearrangements, and checked the results against IGoR. Hypergeometric tests were used in a later analysis to score TCR-TCR, TCR-HLA and TCR-CMV co-occurrence, with a repertoire-size bias correction applied to the TCR pairs. To estimate false discovery rates, a later analysis permuted the HLA or CMV assignments 20 times. In a later analysis, co-occurring TCRs were grouped with DBSCAN, and TCRdist sequence similarity was added when clustering was performed within HLA-allele-positive subsets. Repertoires with fewer than 30,000 or more than 120,000 public chains were left out of co-occurrence clustering, as were about 5 repertoires with anomalous nucleotide sharing. TCRdb holds this immuneACCESS table with in-frame rearrangements only. Some clones are missing; in checked studies, unresolved V genes explain under half, and the rest has no known cause. Clone size and V and J calls were adopted from that table, with D and trimming inferred from the DNA. Across this sample there are under 200,000 clones, with over 75% seen only once. The ten biggest clones cover about 3.4% of the sample.

Trimming accounts for 0 bases at V and 5 bases at J, while the number of junction bases matched to no gene is 7. According to the germline V gene, CDR1 reads SGDLS and CDR2 reads YYNGEE. The CDR3 goes from the cysteine to the phenylalanine over 16 residues. Kept here is only the CDR3 DNA, which spans 48 bases and is read in frame from base 1. Sequencing used PBMCs. The origin of this receptor is a female donor in good health and CMV-seronegative. Rearrangement joined TRBV9 to TRBJ2-7, with 11 middle bases fitting TRBD1. The CDR3 amino acid sequence is: CASSVDIGQGAHEQYF. The nucleotide sequence reads as follows: TGTGCCAGCAGCGTAGACATCGGACAGGGGGCCCACGAGCAGTACTTC.